The clone carrying this T cell receptor beta chain was counted a single time. This entry comes from a study of blood T cell repertoires in COVID-19. The wider study: The samples span acute and convalescent COVID-19 from the United States, Italy and Spain. PBMCs, B-cell-depleted T cells, or T cells provided the cDNA or gDNA that made up the material.

The CDR3 is 15 residues long. Trimming took off 7 bases at V and 5 bases at J, with 19 bases between the two ends. Germline CDR1 is LGHNA and CDR2 is YNFKEQ. As processed by the authors: Nucleated cell counts were estimated from reference gene primer amplification. The assay was immunoSEQ multiplex PCR, and TCRdb's table has in-frame clones only and misses some. V and J calls and clone size are given by that table; D and trimming were obtained from the DNA. The sample shows about 48,000 clones, about three quarters of them seen only once. Sequenced input: peripheral blood. The chain combines TRBV4-2 with TRBJ2-3; D might be TRBD2 (6 bases). This TCR came from a human donor with active or convalescent COVID-19. The donor label of this sample is uncertain. The CDR3 is CASTDLTRTKDTQYF. CDR3 DNA: TGTGCCAGCACCGACTTGACTAGGACTAAAGATACGCAGTATTTT.